The 19 T cell receptor beta chains presented below share a single source sample, sequenced in a study of T cell responses to AZD1222 COVID-19 vaccine. Clones were read by immunoSEQ multiplex PCR, and TCRdb kept only the in-frame ones, dropping some. The top ten hold around 30% of the sample, which has about 83,000 clones, less than 95% seen once. The sample in question was peripheral blood, obtained 28 days after the second AZD1222 dose. These receptors were collected from an adult who received the AZD1222 COVID-19 vaccine.

This rearrangement joins TRBV6-4 to TRBJ2-2, with 8 positions matching TRBD1. V dropped 6 bases and J dropped 4; count of bases not matched to a gene: 4. The CDR3 totals 14 residues. Germline assignment: CDR1 MRHNA and CDR2 SNTAGT. DNA of the CDR3: TGTGCCAGCAGAAGCACAGGGGGCACCGGGGAGCTGTTTTTT. Protein product: CASRSTGGTGELFF.

CDR3 DNA: TGTGCCAGCAGCGTAGGCCCAGGGGTTAACACTGAAGCTTTCTTT. Amino acids: CASSVGPGVNTEAFF. The chain combines TRBV9 with TRBJ1-1; perhaps TRBD1 as D (6 bases). The CDR3 extends over 15 amino acids. Germline V gives CDR1 SGDLS, CDR2 YYNGEE. V gave up 0 bases and J gave up 2 bases, with 11 bases separating them.

The rearrangement uses TRBV27 and TRBJ2-3; 7 bases align to TRBD2. The trim removed 8 bases at V and 4 bases at J, leaving 12 bases unmatched. The CDR3 is 15 amino acids. Germline CDR1 MNHEY, CDR2 SMNVEV (reference sequence). Here the CDR3 reads CASGVSRLAPDTQYF. DNA for the CDR3: TGTGCCAGCGGTGTTTCCCGACTAGCTCCAGATACGCAGTATTTT.

The CDR3 DNA reads as TGTGCCTCGCCCGGGACACTAAACACCGGGGAGCTGTTTTTT. Encoded protein: CASPGTLNTGELFF. The chain couples TRBV30 to TRBJ2-2; a weak D match, TRBD1 (6 bases). CDR1 GTSNPN and CDR2 SVGIG come from the germline V gene (reference sequence). This CDR3 region has 14 residues. V was pared by 7 bases and J by 2 bases, with 14 bases between.

CDR3 DNA sequence: TGTGCCACCAGCCGGAGCGGGAGCGACACCGGGGAGCTGTTTTTT. Residues: CATSRSGSDTGELFF. The chain joins TRBV15 to TRBJ2-2; 8 nucleotides match TRBD2. CDR1 and CDR2 from the germline V gene are LNHNV and YYDKDF (reference sequence). This CDR3 is built from 15 residues. The V segment lost 5 bases and the J segment 3 bases; nucleotides outside the gene matches: 5. Supplemented by reference TRBV15 and TRBJ2-2, the full variable domain reads DAMVIQNPRYQVTQFGKPVTLSCSQTLNHNVMYWYQQKSSQAPKLLFHYYDKDFNNEADTPDNFQSRRPNTSFCFLDIRSPGLGDTAMYLCATSRSGSDTGELFFGEGSRLTVL.

The chain is built from TRBV9 and TRBJ2-3, with D tentatively TRBD1 (6 bases). Per the germline V gene, CDR1 is SGDLS and CDR2 is YYNGEE. The germline V and J ends were trimmed by 3 bases and 2 bases, with 13 bases remaining between them. There are 15 residues in the CDR3. CDR3 coding DNA: TGTGCCAGCAGCGCCTGGACAGACCACACAGATACGCAGTATTTT. Translating gives CASSAWTDHTDTQYF.

The rearrangement links TRBV3-1 (or the pseudogene TRBV3-2) to TRBJ2-3, with 12 nucleotides matching TRBD2. This CDR3 has 17 amino acids. Germline CDR1 reads LGHDT; CDR2 reads YNNKEL (reference sequence). V gave up 1 base and J gave up 5 bases; unmatched junction bases: 7. The CDR3 is CASSQVGLAGPIDTQYF. The CDR3 DNA sequence: TGTGCCAGCAGCCAAGTAGGACTAGCGGGACCAATAGATACGCAGTATTTT.

This rearrangement joins TRBV5-1 to TRBJ1-1; D may be TRBD1 (5 bases). Germline CDR1 is SGHRS and CDR2 is YFSETQ. This CDR3 is built from 15 residues. Trimming took 5 bases from V and 0 from J, leaving 14 bases between them. DNA for the CDR3: TGCGCCAGCAGACCCCGGGGGGTCATGAACACTGAAGCTTTCTTT. This sequence encodes CASRPRGVMNTEAFF.

V and J are TRBV10-3 and TRBJ2-7; 7 bases line up with TRBD1. Germline V gene data show CDR1 as ENHRY and CDR2 as SYGVKD. The CDR3 sequence is 14 residues long. Unmatched junction bases numbered 3, after V lost 4 bases and J lost 0 bases. The DNA for the CDR3 is TGTGCCATCAGTGCCGGGACAGCCTCCTACGAGCAGTACTTC. Translation: CAISAGTASYEQYF.

The rearrangement links TRBV28 to TRBJ2-2, with no clear D. Germline V CDR1 and CDR2: MDHEN, SYDVKM. V gave up 6 bases and J gave up 5 bases, with 22 bases separating them. The CDR3 is 17 residues long. Written as DNA, the CDR3 is TGTGCCAGCAGCCCTTTGGTACGGGCACGTTTTACCGGGGAGCTGTTTTTT. It yields the protein CASSPLVRARFTGELFF.

V is TRBV5-5 and J is TRBJ2-7; D is perhaps TRBD1 or TRBD2 (5 bases each). Trimming pared 5 bases from V and 7 bases from J, leaving 13 bases between. This CDR3 spans 12 amino acids. Germline lookup yields CDR1 SGHKS and CDR2 YYEKEE (reference sequence). This CDR3 is CASSWGSQEQYF. DNA of the CDR3: TGTGCCAGCAGTTGGGGGTCTCAGGAGCAGTACTTC.

V is TRBV27 and J is TRBJ1-1, with D unclear. The CDR3 is 13 amino acids. Germline CDR1 reads MNHEY; CDR2 reads SMNVEV (reference sequence). Trimming stripped 4 bases from V and 11 bases from J, with 17 bases between. CDR3 DNA sequence: TGTGCCAGCAGTTCTCCCCTGGAACGGTACGCTTTCTTT. Its translation: CASSSPLERYAFF.

V gene TRBV29-1 combines with J gene TRBJ1-2; weak D call: TRBD1 (5 bases). Trimming left V 4 bases short and J 4 bases short, with 13 bases between. The CDR3 totals 13 residues. Germline V lookup: CDR1 SQVTM, CDR2 ANQGSEA. The DNA for the CDR3 is TGCAGCGTTGGGCAGGGACCGACCTATGGCTACACCTTC. This codes for CSVGQGPTYGYTF. Drawing the rest from reference TRBV29-1 and TRBJ1-2, the complete variable domain is SAVISQKPSRDICQRGTSLTIQCQVDSQVTMMFWYRQQPGQSLTLIATANQGSEATYESGFVIDKFPISRPNLTFSTLTVSNMSPEDSSIYLCSVGQGPTYGYTFGSGTRLTVV.

V usage is TRBV19 and J usage is TRBJ1-5, with D perhaps TRBD1 (5 bases). Trimming removed 5 bases at V and 5 bases at J, with 16 bases between. The CDR3 has 15 residues. Germline assignment: CDR1 LNHDA and CDR2 SQIVND (reference sequence). The CDR3 loop reads CASSARDGSHQPQHF. Here the CDR3 DNA reads TGTGCCAGTAGTGCCCGGGACGGTTCTCATCAGCCCCAGCATTTT.

V is TRBV7-9 and J is TRBJ1-5; 8 bases line up with TRBD1. The V segment lost 4 bases and the J segment 5 bases; nucleotides outside the gene matches: 4. Germline CDR1 SEHNR, CDR2 FQNEAQ (reference sequence). The CDR3 is made up of 14 amino acids. For the CDR3, the DNA is TGTGCCAGCAGCTCCAGGGGGCCGGATCAGCCCCAGCATTTT. The encoded protein is CASSSRGPDQPQHF. The full variable domain, in which reference TRBV7-9 and TRBJ1-5 provide the parts outside the CDR3, is DTGVSQNPRHKITKRGQNVTFRCDPISEHNRLYWYRQTLGQGPEFLTYFQNEAQLEKSRLLSDRFSAERPKGSFSTLEIQRTEQGDSAMYLCASSSRGPDQPQHFGDGTRLSIL.

The chain has TRBV5-1 and TRBJ2-7, with 12 bases lining up with TRBD2. CDR3 length equals 15 residues. J gave up 3 bases and V 4 bases, and 5 bases lay outside the gene matches. CDR1 and CDR2 (germline): SGHRS, YFSETQ. The CDR3 here is CASSPGTSGLYEQYF. The DNA for the CDR3 is TGCGCCAGCAGCCCCGGGACTAGCGGGCTCTACGAGCAGTACTTC.

The chain employs TRBV7-9 and TRBJ2-5; TRBD1 is a possible D gene (7 bases). This CDR3 region has 14 residues. In germline, CDR1 is SEHNR, CDR2 FQNEAQ (reference sequence). V was shortened by 5 bases and J by 4 bases, with 14 bases between the two germline ends. CDR3 DNA: TGTGCCAGCAGCGGCGCAGGGGGGCGAGAGACCCAGTACTTC. Translating gives CASSGAGGRETQYF.

The CDR3 DNA reads TGCGCCAGCAGCCCGACTAGCGGGATTAACAATGAGCAGTTCTTC. It specifies CASSPTSGINNEQFF. J is TRBJ2-1 and V is TRBV5-1, with 11 bases lining up with TRBD2. Germline CDR1 is SGHRS and CDR2 is YFSETQ. The CDR3 has 15 amino acids. V lost 4 bases and J lost 5; bases outside the gene matches: 5. The full variable domain, completed using reference TRBV5-1 and TRBJ2-1, is KAGVTQTPRYLIKTRGQQVTLSCSPISGHRSVSWYQQTPGQGLQFLFEYFSETQRNKGNFPGRFSGRQFSNSRSEMNVSTLELGDSALYLCASSPTSGINNEQFFGPGTRLTVL.

As concerns this clone: This sample includes further DNA sequences coding for the same CDR3. The V and J genes are TRBV6-5 and TRBJ1-1, with 8 bases lining up with TRBD1. Germline V gene sequence: CDR1 MNHEY, CDR2 SVGAGI. This CDR3 contains 12 residues. V shed 6 bases, J shed 6 bases, and the junction held 3 bases outside the gene matches. The chain's CDR3 is CASRPQGAEAFF. The CDR3 DNA sequence: TGTGCCAGCAGACCACAGGGGGCTGAAGCTTTCTTT.